This T cell receptor (beta chain) derives from a study of blood T cell repertoires in COVID-19. On the study more broadly: COVID-19 samples collected from the United States, Italy and Spain covered acute and convalescent phases. T cells, B-cell-depleted T cells, or PBMCs provided the cDNA or gDNA that served as material.

V was shortened by 6 bases and J by 9 bases, with 9 bases between the two germline ends. Germline loops: CDR1 MNHEY, CDR2 SVGAGI. The length of the CDR3 is 11 residues. Per the original methods: From reference gene primer amplification, estimates of nucleated cell counts were derived. Generated by immunoSEQ multiplex PCR, the TCRdb table keeps only in-frame clones and is missing some. V, J and clone size derive from that table, while D and trimming were established from the DNA sequence. This table has 90,000 to 150,000 clones, roughly 80% appearing once. The receptor was derived from a human donor in a cohort sampled during active COVID-19. Sequences were obtained from peripheral blood. J is TRBJ2-1 and V is TRBV6-5, with TRBD2 as a possible D gene (5 bases). This CDR3 reads CASRNGLEQFF. In nucleotides, the CDR3 is TGTGCCAGCAGGAATGGACTTGAGCAGTTCTTC.